Each of the 14 T cell receptor beta chains below was sequenced from the same sample in a study of CD8+CD57+ T cells in acquired aplastic anemia (dated by TCRdb to between 2018 and 2020). Sequenced on an Illumina HiSeq 2000. Genomic DNA was used as template for profiling of TCR beta VDJ combinations and CDR3 sequences. TCRdb cleaned the public reads at Q25 with fastp, built clones with MiXCR and kept in-frame beta chains. Rows with one shared CDR3 protein collapse into an entry with the most common genes and DNA. The sample data list about 210,000 distinct CDR3 sequences, and roughly 35% of these were observed just once. Approximately 1.2% of the sample goes to the ten largest clones. Sequencing used sorted CD4+, CD8+, or CD8+CD57+ T cells (not recorded which) from PBMCs. These receptors were collected from a human donor in good health, serving as a control.

This clonotype occurred many times. This chain links TRBV7-3 with TRBJ2-1; 7 bases fit TRBD2. Germline assignment: CDR1 SGHTA and CDR2 FQGTGA. J was trimmed by 0 bases and V by 1 base; bases with no gene match: 3. The CDR3 runs 16 residues. The chain's CDR3 is CASSLSGGSSYNEQFF. CDR3 nucleotide sequence: TGTGCCAGCAGCTTAAGCGGGGGAAGCTCCTACAATGAGCAGTTCTTC.

This chain uses TRBV30 with TRBJ1-5; 10 bases are a match to TRBD1. This CDR3 comprises 17 residues. Germline V lookup: CDR1 GTSNPN, CDR2 SVGIG (reference sequence). Losses at the gene ends were 0 bases for V and 6 bases for J; bases not matched to a gene: 11. The CDR3 region has the DNA TGTGCCTGGAGTGTAAAGACAGGGGGCGCGGGTGGTCAGCCCCAGCATTTT. Its translation: CAWSVKTGGAGGQPQHF.

This clonotype was found a few times. Given a much more abundant clone one base away, this may be a read error. The chain employs TRBV9 and TRBJ2-1, with TRBD2 matching over 10 bases. The CDR3 loop spans 13 amino acids. The germline gives CDR1 SGDLS, CDR2 YYNGEE. DNA for the CDR3: TGTGCCGGCAGCGCGAGCGGGAGGGGGGAGCAGTTCTTC. Translated: CAGSASGRGEQFF. Using reference TRBV9 and TRBJ2-1 for the parts outside the CDR3, the full variable domain is DSGVTQTPKHLITATGQRVTLRCSPRSGDLSVYWYQQSLDQGLQFLIQYYNGEERAKGNILERFSAQQFPDLHSELNLSSLELGDSALYFCAGSASGRGEQFFGPGTRLTVL.

This clonotype was seen repeatedly, ten times or more. V usage is TRBV7-3 and J usage is TRBJ1-1, with 7 bases identical to TRBD1. Unmatched junction bases numbered 6, after V lost 5 bases and J lost 6 bases. Germline V gene sequence: CDR1 SGHTA, CDR2 FQGTGA. CDR3 length: 13 residues. The CDR3 loop is CASSPDRQAEAFF. The DNA of the CDR3 is TGTGCCAGCAGCCCGGACAGGCAGGCTGAAGCTTTCTTT. The full variable domain, with the rest looked up from reference TRBV7-3 and TRBJ1-1, is GAGVSQTPSNKVTEKGKYVELRCDPISGHTALYWYRQSLGQGPEFLIYFQGTGAADDSGLPNDRFFAVRPEGSVSTLKIQRTERGDSAVYLCASSPDRQAEAFFGQGTRLTVV.

The CDR3 nucleotides are TGTGCCATCAGAGGTGGGACAGGGCAAGTAAGTGGCTACACCTTC. It yields the protein CAIRGGTGQVSGYTF. This chain uses TRBV10-3 with TRBJ1-2; 9 bases agree with TRBD1. Germline V gives CDR1 ENHRY, CDR2 SYGVKD. J gave up 7 bases and V 6 bases, and 12 bases lay outside the gene matches. The CDR3 covers 15 residues.

Turning to this clonotype: A read error may explain this, as a much larger clone is one base away. This chain links TRBV5-1 with TRBJ2-3; D perhaps matches TRBD2 (5 bases). Between the trimmed V and J ends, which lost 7 bases and 0 bases, there was a span of 12 bases. Germline V lookup: CDR1 SGHRS, CDR2 YFSETQ. The CDR3 runs to 14 residues. The CDR3 loop reads CASAAGTSTDTQYF. The DNA of the CDR3 is TGCGCCAGCGCCGCGGGCACTAGCACAGATACGCAGTATTTT.

Regarding this clonotype: A much more abundant neighbour one base away suggests this may be a read error. The gene calls are TRBV9 and TRBJ1-1, with TRBD1 identical over 7 bases. This CDR3 has 15 residues. V shed 4 bases, J shed 3 bases, and the junction held 9 bases outside the gene matches. Looked up from germline, CDR1 is SGDLS and CDR2 is YYNGEE. Here the CDR3 reads CASSIQGPGDTEAFF. CDR3 coding DNA: TGTGCCAGCAGCATACAGGGGCCCGGGGACACTGAAGCTTTCTTT.

This clonotype showed up many times. CDR3 protein: CASRGDRVGQETQYF. The CDR3 nucleotides read TGTGCCAGCAGGGGGGACAGGGTTGGGCAAGAGACCCAGTACTTC. This chain uses TRBV2 with TRBJ2-5, with 9 bases lining up with TRBD1. Germline V gene sequence: CDR1 SNHLY, CDR2 FYNNEI. After removal of 6 bases from V and 2 bases from J, the junction contained 7 bases not matched to a gene. The CDR3 extends over 15 amino acids. Full variable domain (missing parts from reference TRBV2 and TRBJ2-5): EPEVTQTPSHQVTQMGQEVILRCVPISNHLYFYWYRQILGQKVEFLVSFYNNEISEKSEIFDDQFSVERPDGSNFTLKIRSTKLEDSAMYFCASRGDRVGQETQYFGPGTRLLVL.

There are a few counts of this clonotype. This rearrangement joins TRBV6-2 or TRBV6-3 to TRBJ2-1; 16 bases align to TRBD2. The trim removed 0 bases at V and 6 bases at J, leaving 2 bases unmatched. CDR3 length: 17 residues. In germline, CDR1 is MNHEY, CDR2 SVGEGT. The CDR3 bases are TGTGCCAGCAGTTACTCAGGGACTAGCGGGAGGGTCAATGAGCAGTTCTTC. Encoded protein: CASSYSGTSGRVNEQFF.

This clonotype appeared many times. The chain combines TRBV2 with TRBJ2-7; D possibly corresponds to TRBD2 (5 bases). This CDR3 region has 14 residues. Trimming shortened V by 10 bases and J by 6 bases, and 22 bases separated the two germline ends. CDR1 SNHLY and CDR2 FYNNEI come from the germline V gene. This CDR3 reads CATAAPTRAREQYF. Here the CDR3 DNA reads TGTGCCACTGCGGCACCTACGAGGGCGCGCGAGCAGTACTTC.

V and J are TRBV6-2 or TRBV6-3 and TRBJ1-5; 7 bases are shared with TRBD1. Germline-derived CDR1 and CDR2 are MNHEY and SVGEGT. V shed 0 bases, J shed 1 base, and the junction held 3 bases outside the gene matches. The CDR3 is 16 residues long. CDR3 amino acids: CASSYSGTVSNQPQHF. CDR3 coding DNA: TGTGCCAGCAGTTACTCCGGGACAGTCAGCAATCAGCCCCAGCATTTT.

This clonotype was seen many times. This chain uses TRBV19 with TRBJ1-2; TRBD1 aligns across 8 bases. The V gene end was trimmed by 6 bases and the J gene end by 3 bases; junction bases not matched to a gene: 3. The CDR3 loop spans 13 amino acids. Germline CDR1 LNHDA, CDR2 SQIVND (reference sequence). The CDR3 nucleotides read TGTGCCAGTAGCCAGACAGGGGACTATGGCTACACCTTC. Translating gives CASSQTGDYGYTF.

This clonotype was counted ten times or more. The chain links TRBV12-3 or TRBV12-4 to TRBJ2-5, with 7 bases aligning to TRBD1. The V and J ends lost 6 bases and 3 bases, in that order; junction bases with no gene match: 7. This CDR3 contains 14 residues. The CDR3 DNA is TGTGCCAGCAGGCCCATGGGGACAGAAGAGACCCAGTACTTC. It specifies CASRPMGTEETQYF.

This clonotype appeared many times. CDR3 nucleotides: TGTGCCAGCAGCTTCTCGGGACAGGGTTTTTACGAGCAGTACTTC. Translation gives CASSFSGQGFYEQYF. J is TRBJ2-7 and V is TRBV6-5, with 9 bases matching TRBD1. Trimming at V came to 6 bases and at J to 4 bases, leaving 10 bases not matched to a gene. Germline CDR1 MNHEY, CDR2 SVGAGI. This CDR3 has 15 amino acids.